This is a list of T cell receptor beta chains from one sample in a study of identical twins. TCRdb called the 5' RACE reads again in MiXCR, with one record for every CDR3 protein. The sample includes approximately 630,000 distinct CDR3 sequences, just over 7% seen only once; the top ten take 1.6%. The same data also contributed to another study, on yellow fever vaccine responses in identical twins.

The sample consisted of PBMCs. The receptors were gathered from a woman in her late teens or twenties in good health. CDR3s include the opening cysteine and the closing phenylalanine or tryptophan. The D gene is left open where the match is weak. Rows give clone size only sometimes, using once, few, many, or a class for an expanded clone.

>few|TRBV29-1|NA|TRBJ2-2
CSVEWDTGELFF
TGCAGCGTTGAATGGGACACCGGGGAGCTGTTTTTT
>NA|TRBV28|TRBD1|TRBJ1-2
CASSSQGAGYGYTF
TGTGCCAGCAGCTCCCAGGGGGCCGGCTATGGCTACACCTTC
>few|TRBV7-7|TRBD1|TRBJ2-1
CASSLEGTASYNEQFF
TGTGCCAGCAGCTTAGAAGGGACAGCCTCCTACAATGAGCAGTTCTTC
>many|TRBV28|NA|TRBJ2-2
CASRQGTYGELFF
TGTGCCAGCAGACAGGGAACGTACGGGGAGCTGTTTTTT
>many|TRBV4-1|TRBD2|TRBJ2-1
CASSQGTSAGAHYNEQFF
TGCGCCAGCAGCCAAGGGACGTCGGCGGGAGCCCATTACAATGAGCAGTTCTTC
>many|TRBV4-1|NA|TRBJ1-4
CASSQEARTTNEKLFF
TGCGCCAGCAGCCAAGAGGCTAGGACAACTAATGAAAAACTGTTTTTT
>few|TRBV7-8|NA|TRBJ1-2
CASSLGEQGGYTF
TGTGCCAGCAGCTTAGGAGAGCAGGGCGGCTACACCTTC
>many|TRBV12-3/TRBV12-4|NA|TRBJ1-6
CASSFDRSYNSPLHF
TGTGCCAGCAGTTTTGACAGGAGTTATAATTCACCCCTCCACTTT
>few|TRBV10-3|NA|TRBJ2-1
CAISVSPDEQFF
TGTGCCATCAGTGTTAGCCCCGATGAGCAGTTCTTC
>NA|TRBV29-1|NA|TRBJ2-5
CSVHPQETQYF
TGCAGCGTTCACCCCCAAGAGACCCAGTACTTC
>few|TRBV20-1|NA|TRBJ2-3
CSAREPGADTQYF
TGCAGTGCTAGAGAGCCAGGGGCAGATACGCAGTATTTT
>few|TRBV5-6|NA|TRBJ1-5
CASSPHSGTSNQPQHF
TGTGCCAGCAGCCCACACAGCGGGACGAGTAATCAGCCCCAGCATTTT
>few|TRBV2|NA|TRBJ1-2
CASSEGLGDRHYGYTF
TGTGCCAGCAGTGAAGGTTTGGGCGACAGACACTATGGCTACACCTTC
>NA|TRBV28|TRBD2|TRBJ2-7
CATFGGGRSYEQYF
TGTGCCACCTTCGGTGGCGGGAGGTCCTACGAGCAGTACTTC
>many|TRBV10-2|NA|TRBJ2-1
CASRARGVYNEQFF
TGCGCCAGCAGAGCCAGGGGAGTCTACAATGAGCAGTTCTTC
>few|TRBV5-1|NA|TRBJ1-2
CASSPDMSYGYTF
TGCGCCAGCAGTCCGGACATGAGCTATGGCTACACCTTC
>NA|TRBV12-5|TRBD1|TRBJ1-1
CASGQTGEAFF
TGTGCTAGTGGCCAGACAGGGGAAGCTTTCTTT
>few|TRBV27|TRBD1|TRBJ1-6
CASSKQGYNSPLHF
TGTGCCAGCAGCAAACAGGGGTATAATTCACCCCTCCACTTT
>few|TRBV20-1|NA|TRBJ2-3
CSASGTSGTDTQYF
TGCAGTGCTTCCGGGACATCTGGCACAGATACGCAGTATTTT
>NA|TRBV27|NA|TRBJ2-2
CASSFFRRDNTGELFF
TGTGCCAGCAGTTTCTTCAGGCGGGATAACACCGGGGAGCTGTTTTTT
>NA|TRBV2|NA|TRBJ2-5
CASARGGTLETQYF
TGTGCCAGCGCCCGGGGCGGGACTCTGGAGACCCAGTACTTC
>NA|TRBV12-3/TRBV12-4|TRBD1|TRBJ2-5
CACSLARKRQGRGETQYF
TGTGCCTGCAGTTTAGCGCGTAAAAGACAGGGTCGGGGAGAGACCCAGTACTTC
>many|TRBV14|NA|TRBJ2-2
CASSYHTGELFF
TGTGCCAGCAGCTATCACACCGGGGAGCTGTTTTTT
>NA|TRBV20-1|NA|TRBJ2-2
CSARDPTGRGNTGELFF
TGCAGTGCTAGAGACCCGACAGGGAGGGGGAACACCGGGGAGCTGTTTTTT
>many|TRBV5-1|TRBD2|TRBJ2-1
CASSSLAGGMSEQFF
TGCGCCAGCAGCTCACTAGCGGGAGGTATGAGTGAGCAGTTCTTC
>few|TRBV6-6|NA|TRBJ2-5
CASSSITKETQYF
TGTGCCAGCAGTAGTATTACAAAAGAGACCCAGTACTTC
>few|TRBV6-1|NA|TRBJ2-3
CASRAFRSSTDTQYF
TGTGCCAGCAGAGCTTTCCGCTCTAGCACAGATACGCAGTATTTT
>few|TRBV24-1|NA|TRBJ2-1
CATSDFRGYNEQFF
TGTGCCACCAGTGATTTCCGGGGCTACAATGAGCAGTTCTTC
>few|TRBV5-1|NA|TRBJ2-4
CASSTPGLEAKNIQYF
TGCGCCAGCAGCACCCCCGGGCTGGAGGCCAAAAACATTCAGTACTTC
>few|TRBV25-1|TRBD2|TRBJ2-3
CASSEGGGVGTQYF
TGTGCCAGCAGTGAAGGCGGGGGGGTCGGAACGCAGTATTTT
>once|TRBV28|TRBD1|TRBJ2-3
CASSSRQGNLLDPDTQYF
TGTGCCAGCAGTTCGCGACAGGGGAATTTATTGGACCCAGATACGCAGTATTTT